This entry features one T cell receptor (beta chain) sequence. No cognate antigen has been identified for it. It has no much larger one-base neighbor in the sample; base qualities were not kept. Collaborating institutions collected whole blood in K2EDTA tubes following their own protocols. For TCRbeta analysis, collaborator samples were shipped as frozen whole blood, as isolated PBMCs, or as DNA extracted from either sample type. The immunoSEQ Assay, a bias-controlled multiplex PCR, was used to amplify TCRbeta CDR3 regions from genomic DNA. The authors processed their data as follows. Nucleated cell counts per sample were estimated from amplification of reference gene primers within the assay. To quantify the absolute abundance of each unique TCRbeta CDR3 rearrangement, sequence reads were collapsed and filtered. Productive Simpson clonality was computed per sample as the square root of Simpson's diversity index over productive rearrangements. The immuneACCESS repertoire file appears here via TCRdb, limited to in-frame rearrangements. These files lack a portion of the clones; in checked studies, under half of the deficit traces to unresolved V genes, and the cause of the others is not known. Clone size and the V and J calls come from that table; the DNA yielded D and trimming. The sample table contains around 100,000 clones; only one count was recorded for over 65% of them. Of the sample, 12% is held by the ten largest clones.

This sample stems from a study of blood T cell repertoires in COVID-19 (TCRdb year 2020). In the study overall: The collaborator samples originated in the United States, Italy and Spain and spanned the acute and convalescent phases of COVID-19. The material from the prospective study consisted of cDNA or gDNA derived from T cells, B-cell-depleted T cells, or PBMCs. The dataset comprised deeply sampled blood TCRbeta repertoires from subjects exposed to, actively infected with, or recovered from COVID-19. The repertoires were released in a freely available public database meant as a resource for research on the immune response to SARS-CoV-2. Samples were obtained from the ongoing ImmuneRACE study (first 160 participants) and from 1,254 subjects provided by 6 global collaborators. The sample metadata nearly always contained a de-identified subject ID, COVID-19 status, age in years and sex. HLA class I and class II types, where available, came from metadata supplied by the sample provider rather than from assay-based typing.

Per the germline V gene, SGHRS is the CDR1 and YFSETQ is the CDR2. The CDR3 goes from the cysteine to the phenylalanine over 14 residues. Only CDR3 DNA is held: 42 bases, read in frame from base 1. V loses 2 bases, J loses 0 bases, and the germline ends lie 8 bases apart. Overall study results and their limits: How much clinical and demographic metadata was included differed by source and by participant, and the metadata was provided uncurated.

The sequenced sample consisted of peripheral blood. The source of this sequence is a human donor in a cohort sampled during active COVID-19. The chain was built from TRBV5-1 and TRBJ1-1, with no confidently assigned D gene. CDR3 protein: CASSFAGVNTEAFF. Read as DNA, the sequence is TGCGCCAGCAGCTTCGCCGGGGTGAACACTGAAGCTTTCTTT.